This record covers a single T cell receptor (beta chain). Authors' analysis steps: Amplification of reference gene primers provided the estimated nucleated cell counts. Only in-frame clones appear in the TCRdb table, and some are missing; sequencing was by immunoSEQ multiplex PCR. That table furnishes V, J and clone size, whereas the DNA furnished D and trimming. The profile covers approximately 410,000 clones, with 80% to 90% appearing a single time and about 1.5% taken by the ten largest. The data were taken from a study of blood T cell repertoires in COVID-19. Study overall: COVID-19 samples, acute and convalescent, were from the United States, Italy and Spain. The analysed material was cDNA or gDNA that came from T cells, B-cell-depleted T cells, or PBMCs.

Trimming removed 8 bases from V and 4 bases from J, with 14 bases in between. This CDR3 has 14 amino acids. Germline CDR1 reads MNHNY; CDR2 reads SVGAGI (reference sequence). The chain uses TRBV6-6 and TRBJ1-4, with D perhaps TRBD1 (5 bases). This clonotype was sampled from a woman in her 30s with active or convalescent COVID-19. Sequencing was performed on peripheral blood. CDR3 DNA sequence: TGTGCCAGCCAAGTAGACAGCGTTAATGAAAAACTGTTTTTT. Amino acid sequence: CASQVDSVNEKLFF.